One T cell receptor beta chain is described in this entry. Germline V gives CDR1 DFQATT, CDR2 SNEGSKA (reference sequence). This CDR3 contains 11 residues. V lost 6 bases and J lost 4, with 9 bases in between. This sample stems from a study of blood T cells in healthy people across ages. Then a second PCR, running roughly 7 to 11 cycles, was carried out with a sample-barcoded 5' primer and a J-beta primer mix. In TCRdb, the 5' RACE reads were re-called with MiXCR into one record per CDR3 protein. The sample holds approximately 790,000 distinct CDR3 sequences; less than 80% are singletons and the top ten take roughly 25%.

The TCR originated in a man aged 25-40 years in good health. The sequenced material came from blood. The rearrangement links TRBV20-1 to TRBJ1-1, with D unclear. CDR3 sequence: CSARVITEAFF. The CDR3 DNA is TGCAGTGCCCGGGTGATCACTGAAGCTTTCTTT.